This entry lists 28 T cell receptor beta chains sequenced from one sample in a study of blood T cell repertoires in COVID-19 (dated by TCRdb to 2019 to 2021). Library preparation employed the immunoSEQ multiplex PCR assay. The immuneACCESS repertoire file appears here via TCRdb, limited to in-frame rearrangements. These files lack a portion of the clones; in checked studies, under half of the deficit traces to unresolved V genes, and the cause of the others is not known. This sample is represented by 150,000 to 200,000 clones; about 88% of them were singletons. The leading ten clones occupy about 4.5% of the sample. Sequencing was done on a sample of peripheral blood. The receptors shown here come from a human donor in a cohort sampled during active COVID-19.

A single count supports this clone. The V call is TRBV4-3, the J call TRBJ2-3, with TRBD2 matching over 13 bases. Germline CDR1 and CDR2: LGHNA and YSLEER. The CDR3 is 17 residues long. J lost 4 bases, V lost 6 bases, and 10 bases had no gene match. The CDR3 DNA follows: TGCGCCAGCAGTCGCGGACTAGCGGGAGTAGGGGCAGATACGCAGTATTTT. Its translation: CASSRGLAGVGADTQYF.

This clone was counted between two and nine times. The gene calls are TRBV2 and TRBJ1-5, with a weak D call TRBD1 (5 bases). Trimming removed 1 base at V and 2 bases at J, with 6 bases between. The germline gives CDR1 SNHLY, CDR2 FYNNEI. The CDR3 is made up of 14 amino acids. CDR3 DNA sequence: TGTGCCAGCAGTGAAGAACAGGGCAATCAGCCCCAGCATTTT. The encoded protein is CASSEEQGNQPQHF.

The chain links TRBV7-8 to TRBJ1-6; 9 nucleotides line up with TRBD1. Germline-derived CDR1 and CDR2 are SGHVS and FQNEAQ. The CDR3 length is 14 residues. J was trimmed by 10 bases and V by 5 bases; bases with no gene match: 6. CDR3 DNA sequence: TGTGCCAGCAGCAGAGGGACAGGGAACTCACCCCTCCACTTT. Translation: CASSRGTGNSPLHF.

V gene TRBV11-2 combines with J gene TRBJ2-5; 9 bases map to TRBD2. The V and J ends lost 3 bases and 5 bases, in that order; junction bases with no gene match: 19. Germline CDR1 is SGHAT and CDR2 is FQNNGV. The CDR3 is 19 amino acids. The CDR3 nucleotides read TGTGCCAGCAGCTTGGCCCTTGTTAGCGGGAGTTTACGGTATGAGACCCAGTACTTC. It translates to CASSLALVSGSLRYETQYF.

V is TRBV5-1 and J is TRBJ2-2; 8 bases are shared with TRBD1. Germline V gene data show CDR1 as SGHRS and CDR2 as YFSETQ. This CDR3 is 14 amino acids long. V gave up 4 bases and J gave up 6 bases; unmatched junction bases: 5. CDR3 residues: CASSLQTGAGELFF. DNA of the CDR3: TGCGCCAGCAGCCTTCAGACAGGGGCCGGGGAGCTGTTTTTT.

The rearrangement links TRBV2 to TRBJ2-7; 7 bases are a match to TRBD1. The CDR3 length is 14 residues. CDR1 is SNHLY and CDR2 is FYNNEI in the germline V gene. Unmatched junction bases numbered 5, after V lost 6 bases and J lost 0 bases. The CDR3 protein is CASSRDRSSYEQYF. The CDR3 DNA follows: TGTGCCAGCAGCAGGGACAGAAGCTCCTACGAGCAGTACTTC.

This clone was seen many times. The chain carries TRBV3-1 (or the pseudogene TRBV3-2) and TRBJ2-2, with a possible D match to TRBD2 (6 bases). V lost 0 bases and J 5 bases, leaving 19 bases between the germline ends. The CDR3 contains 18 residues. Germline CDR1 LGHDT, CDR2 YNNKEL (reference sequence). The CDR3 loop is CASSQDKRAPGGTGELFF. The CDR3 DNA follows: TGTGCCAGCAGCCAAGATAAGCGGGCTCCAGGAGGGACCGGGGAGCTGTTTTTT.

This chain uses TRBV4-3 with TRBJ1-5; D remains ambiguous. CDR1 is LGHNA, CDR2 YSLEER, per germline. The germline V and J ends were trimmed by 0 bases and 6 bases, with 12 bases remaining between them. The length of the CDR3 is 15 residues. CDR3 loop: CASSQDFTPSQPQHF. Written as DNA, the CDR3 is TGCGCCAGCAGCCAAGATTTTACCCCTAGTCAGCCCCAGCATTTT.

The rearrangement links TRBV4-3 to TRBJ1-4, with D maybe TRBD1 (5 bases). Germline lookup yields CDR1 LGHNA and CDR2 YSLEER. The CDR3 runs 15 residues. The ends were cut back, 6 bases at V and 4 bases at J, with 15 bases in the middle. CDR3 protein: CASRQQEPSNEKLFF. In DNA form, the CDR3 reads TGCGCCAGCAGACAACAGGAACCAAGTAATGAAAAACTGTTTTTT.

The genes are TRBV24-1 and TRBJ2-3, with 7 nucleotides matching TRBD1. J lost 2 bases, V lost 4 bases, and 5 bases had no gene match. Germline loops: CDR1 KGHDR, CDR2 SFDVKD. The CDR3 loop spans 15 amino acids. The CDR3 sequence: CATSDPGQFTDTQYF. In DNA, the CDR3 is TGTGCCACCAGTGACCCGGGACAGTTCACAGATACGCAGTATTTT.

The chain combines TRBV5-4 with TRBJ1-1; 7 bases map to TRBD1. CDR1 and CDR2 (germline): SGHNT, YYREEE (reference sequence). With V trimmed by 4 bases and J by 1 base, 13 bases remained unmatched. The CDR3 spans 17 residues. CDR3 protein: CASSGMGTVSANTEAFF. CDR3 in DNA: TGTGCCAGCAGCGGGATGGGGACAGTTTCCGCGAACACTGAAGCTTTCTTT.

This rearrangement joins TRBV6-5 to TRBJ2-2; TRBD1 aligns across 7 bases. Per germline, CDR1 MNHEY and CDR2 SVGAGI. V shed 1 base, J shed 1 base, and the junction held 3 bases outside the gene matches. The CDR3 is 16 amino acids. The CDR3 reads CASSYLRGQNTGELFF. The CDR3 DNA sequence: TGTGCCAGCAGTTACTTAAGGGGGCAGAACACCGGGGAGCTGTTTTTT.

The chain carries TRBV7-2 and TRBJ2-7; 9 bases line up with TRBD2. This CDR3 region has 16 residues. J gave up 6 bases and V 4 bases, and 13 bases lay outside the gene matches. The V gene's germline CDR1 is SGHTA and CDR2 FQGNSA. The CDR3 sequence is CASSSGLALIGVEQYF. Here the CDR3 DNA reads TGTGCCAGCAGCTCCGGACTAGCGTTAATAGGTGTCGAGCAGTACTTC.

V is TRBV19 and J is TRBJ2-2; TRBD2 aligns across 8 bases. The trim removed 2 bases at V and 0 bases at J, leaving 2 bases unmatched. This CDR3 has 16 amino acids. Germline loops: CDR1 LNHDA, CDR2 SQIVND (reference sequence). CDR3 protein: CASSIKAGANTGELFF. CDR3 coding DNA: TGTGCCAGTAGTATAAAAGCGGGGGCGAACACCGGGGAGCTGTTTTTT.

This clone has only one observation. The chain has TRBV7-9 and TRBJ2-3; D might be TRBD1 (5 bases). V was trimmed by 5 bases and J by 3 bases, leaving 21 bases between them. Germline CDR1 and CDR2: SEHNR and FQNEAQ (reference sequence). The CDR3 totals 17 residues. The CDR3: CASSLRQNIQLTDTQYF. CDR3 nucleotides: TGTGCCAGCAGCCTCAGACAGAACATACAATTGACAGATACGCAGTATTTT. The whole variable domain, filled in from reference TRBV7-9 and TRBJ2-3, reads DTGVSQNPRHKITKRGQNVTFRCDPISEHNRLYWYRQTLGQGPEFLTYFQNEAQLEKSRLLSDRFSAERPKGSFSTLEIQRTEQGDSAMYLCASSLRQNIQLTDTQYFGPGTRLTVL.

This chain uses TRBV30 with TRBJ2-6, with TRBD1 matching 8 bases. Per the germline V gene, CDR1 is GTSNPN and CDR2 is SVGIG (reference sequence). The J segment lost 2 bases and the V segment lost 0 bases, leaving 6 bases of the junction unmatched. This CDR3 has 17 residues. In nucleotides, the CDR3 is TGTGCCTGGAGTGTACGGACAGGGAGAACTGGGGCCAACGTCCTGACTTTC. It specifies CAWSVRTGRTGANVLTF.

This clone was observed once. The chain has TRBV15 and TRBJ1-2, with D maybe TRBD1 (5 bases). This CDR3 is built from 17 residues. V lost 0 bases and J 4 bases, leaving 18 bases between the germline ends. Germline V gene sequence: CDR1 LNHNV, CDR2 YYDKDF (reference sequence). CDR3 sequence (DNA): TGTGCCACCAGCAGAGAGGGAGGGGCGGGGATCTTCTATGGCTACACCTTC. Protein product: CATSREGGAGIFYGYTF.

The V gene is TRBV9, the J gene TRBJ2-7; TRBD2 aligns across 7 bases. Germline-derived CDR1 and CDR2 are SGDLS and YYNGEE. V shed 2 bases, J shed 4 bases, and the junction held 15 bases outside the gene matches. The CDR3 contains 17 residues. The CDR3 region is CASSVAGGRGTLYEQYF. The CDR3, as DNA: TGTGCCAGCAGCGTGGCCGGCGGGCGGGGGACCCTGTACGAGCAGTACTTC.

The chain recombines TRBV9 with TRBJ2-5; 9 bases align to TRBD2. Trimming took 2 bases from V and 5 from J; bases not matched to a gene: 13. This CDR3 comprises 17 residues. Germline CDR1 is SGDLS and CDR2 is YYNGEE. This CDR3 reads CASSVQAGGPSQETQYF. CDR3 bases: TGTGCCAGCAGCGTTCAAGCGGGGGGACCTTCTCAGGAGACCCAGTACTTC.

This chain joins TRBV6-5 and TRBJ2-6; D possibly corresponds to TRBD2 (5 bases). The CDR3 totals 15 residues. Deletions cut 3 bases from V and 1 base from J, with 7 bases between. Looked up from germline, CDR1 is MNHEY and CDR2 is SVGAGI. CDR3 nucleotide sequence: TGTGCCAGCAGTTATGGCGGGTCTGGGGCCAACGTCCTGACTTTC. This encodes CASSYGGSGANVLTF.

There are a few counts of this clone. The V and J genes are TRBV9 and TRBJ2-1; 7 bases agree with TRBD2. Per germline, CDR1 SGDLS and CDR2 YYNGEE. V lost 0 bases to trimming and J lost 3 bases; unmatched junction nucleotides: 12. The CDR3 has 18 residues. The CDR3 DNA is TGTGCCAGCAGCGTAGCCCCTTCGGTCATAGCGGGCTACAATGAGCAGTTCTTC. Protein sequence: CASSVAPSVIAGYNEQFF.

The genes are TRBV28 and TRBJ2-7, with 11 bases identical to TRBD1. There are 13 residues in the CDR3. CDR1 and CDR2 from the germline V gene are MDHEN and SYDVKM. V was clipped by 6 bases and J by 7 bases; unmatched bases: 5. CDR3: CASSRDRGSEQYF. CDR3 DNA: TGTGCCAGCAGCCGGGACAGGGGGAGTGAGCAGTACTTC.

The chain is built from TRBV5-1 and TRBJ1-6, with TRBD1 matching over 7 bases. Unmatched junction bases numbered 7, after V lost 3 bases and J lost 7 bases. Germline V gives CDR1 SGHRS, CDR2 YFSETQ. The CDR3 runs to 15 residues. The CDR3 sequence: CASSSGTVRNSPLHF. The DNA of the CDR3 is TGCGCCAGCAGCTCCGGGACAGTCCGGAATTCACCCCTCCACTTT.

The V call is TRBV5-1, the J call TRBJ2-5, with 9 bases lining up with TRBD2. In germline, CDR1 is SGHRS, CDR2 YFSETQ. There are 16 residues in the CDR3. Germline trimming cut 4 bases from V and 2 bases from J; bases unmatched to any gene: 9. CDR3 DNA: TGCGCCAGCAGCCCCGGACTAGCGTGGATACAAGAGACCCAGTACTTC. It is translated as CASSPGLAWIQETQYF.

The chain couples TRBV5-1 to TRBJ1-1; possibly TRBD1 for D (6 bases). Germline V CDR1 and CDR2: SGHRS, YFSETQ. The CDR3 sequence is 14 residues long. Trimming removed 2 bases from V and 3 bases from J, with 11 bases in between. CDR3 in DNA: TGCGCCAGCAGCTTATTTCAGGGGTACACTGAAGCTTTCTTT. Translation: CASSLFQGYTEAFF.

J is TRBJ2-7 and V is TRBV7-9, with a tentative D call TRBD2 (5 bases). The CDR3 has 14 amino acids. Trimming cost V 5 bases and J 2 bases, with 13 bases left between them. Looked up from germline, CDR1 is SEHNR and CDR2 is FQNEAQ (reference sequence). In DNA form, the CDR3 reads TGTGCCAGCAGCCAGACGGGGTCGGCCTACGAGCAGTACTTC. Translating gives CASSQTGSAYEQYF.

This chain links TRBV27 with TRBJ1-2; 7 bases map to TRBD1. With 0 bases clipped from V and 7 bases from J, the junction kept 11 bases outside the gene matches. The germline V gene has CDR1 MNHEY and CDR2 SMNVEV (reference sequence). CDR3 length equals 16 residues. The CDR3 nucleotides read TGTGCCAGCAGTTTATCTTCAGGAGGGACAGTTGCTGGCTACACCTTC. This sequence encodes CASSLSSGGTVAGYTF.

The chain uses TRBV2 and TRBJ1-4; a possible D gene is TRBD1 (6 bases). V gave up 6 bases and J gave up 3 bases, with 14 bases separating them. This CDR3 is built from 15 residues. CDR1 SNHLY and CDR2 FYNNEI come from the germline V gene. The CDR3 DNA reads TGTGCCAGCAGGGCCAACAGGGCGTCTAATGAAAAACTGTTTTTT. It encodes CASRANRASNEKLFF. The variable domain in full, completed from reference TRBV2 and TRBJ1-4, reads EPEVTQTPSHQVTQMGQEVILRCVPISNHLYFYWYRQILGQKVEFLVSFYNNEISEKSEIFDDQFSVERPDGSNFTLKIRSTKLEDSAMYFCASRANRASNEKLFFGSGTQLSVL.